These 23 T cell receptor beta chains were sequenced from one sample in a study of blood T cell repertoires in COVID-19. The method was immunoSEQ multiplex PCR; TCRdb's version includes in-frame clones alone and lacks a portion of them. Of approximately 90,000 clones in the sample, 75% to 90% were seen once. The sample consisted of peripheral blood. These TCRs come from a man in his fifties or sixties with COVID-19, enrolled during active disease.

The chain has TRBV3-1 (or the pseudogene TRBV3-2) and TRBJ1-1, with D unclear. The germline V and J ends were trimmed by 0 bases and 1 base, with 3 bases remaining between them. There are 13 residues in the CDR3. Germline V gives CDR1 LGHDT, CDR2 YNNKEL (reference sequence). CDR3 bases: TGTGCCAGCAGCCAAGACGGGAACACTGAAGCTTTCTTT. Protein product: CASSQDGNTEAFF.

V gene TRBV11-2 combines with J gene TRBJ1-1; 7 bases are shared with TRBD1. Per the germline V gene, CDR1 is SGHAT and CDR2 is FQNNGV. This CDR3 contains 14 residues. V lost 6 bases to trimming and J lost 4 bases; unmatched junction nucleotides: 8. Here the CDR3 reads CASSLQGVGTEAFF. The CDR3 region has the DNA TGTGCCAGCAGTCTCCAGGGGGTCGGCACTGAAGCTTTCTTT.

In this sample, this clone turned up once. CDR3 sequence: CASSEWLIAEPNTGELFF. The CDR3 region has the DNA TGTGCCAGCAGTGAATGGTTAATAGCGGAGCCGAACACCGGGGAGCTGTTTTTT. The chain joins TRBV6-1 to TRBJ2-2, with D possibly matching TRBD2 (6 bases). Germline V gene data show CDR1 as MNHNS and CDR2 as SASEGT. V lost 2 bases and J 0 bases, leaving 16 bases between the germline ends. The CDR3 runs 18 residues.

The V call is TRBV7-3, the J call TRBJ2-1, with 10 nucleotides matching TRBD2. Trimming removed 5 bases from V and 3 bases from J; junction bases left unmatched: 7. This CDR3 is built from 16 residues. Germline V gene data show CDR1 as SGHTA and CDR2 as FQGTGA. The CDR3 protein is CASSASPSGSYNEQFF. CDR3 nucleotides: TGTGCCAGCAGCGCCTCCCCTAGCGGGAGCTACAATGAGCAGTTCTTC.

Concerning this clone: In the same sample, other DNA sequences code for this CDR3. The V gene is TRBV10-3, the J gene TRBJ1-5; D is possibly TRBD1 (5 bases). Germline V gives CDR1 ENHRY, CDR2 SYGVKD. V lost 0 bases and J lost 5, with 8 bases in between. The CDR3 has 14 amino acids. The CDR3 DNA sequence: TGTGCCATCAGTGAGTCCGGGGGTTATCAGCCCCAGCATTTT. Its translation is CAISESGGYQPQHF.

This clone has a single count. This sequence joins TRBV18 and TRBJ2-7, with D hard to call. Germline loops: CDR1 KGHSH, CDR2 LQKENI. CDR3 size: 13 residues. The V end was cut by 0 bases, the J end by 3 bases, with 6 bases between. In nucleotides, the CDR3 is TGTGCCAGCTCACCACCGTCGGGCTACGAGCAGTACTTC. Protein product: CASSPPSGYEQYF.

Here the CDR3 reads CASSPPSSGWTETQYF. DNA of the CDR3: TGTGCCAGCTCACCCCCCTCGTCAGGGTGGACAGAGACCCAGTACTTC. The chain links TRBV18 to TRBJ2-5, with D possibly matching TRBD1 (5 bases). The CDR3 loop spans 16 amino acids. CDR1 KGHSH and CDR2 LQKENI come from the germline V gene. With 3 bases removed from V and 4 bases from J, the gap between germline ends came to 18 bases.

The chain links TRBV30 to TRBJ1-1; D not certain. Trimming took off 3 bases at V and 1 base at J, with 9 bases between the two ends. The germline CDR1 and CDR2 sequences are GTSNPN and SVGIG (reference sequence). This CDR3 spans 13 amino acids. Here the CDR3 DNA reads TGTGCCTGGAGCGTACACAAGAACACTGAAGCTTTCTTT. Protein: CAWSVHKNTEAFF.

CDR3 coding DNA: TGTGCCATAAAAACAGGGGCCCAGAACACTGAAGCTTTCTTT. This codes for CAIKTGAQNTEAFF. The chain uses TRBV19 and TRBJ1-1, with 7 bases matching TRBD1. This CDR3 spans 14 amino acids. Germline V gene sequence: CDR1 LNHDA, CDR2 SQIVND (reference sequence). J was trimmed by 1 base and V by 10 bases; bases with no gene match: 9.

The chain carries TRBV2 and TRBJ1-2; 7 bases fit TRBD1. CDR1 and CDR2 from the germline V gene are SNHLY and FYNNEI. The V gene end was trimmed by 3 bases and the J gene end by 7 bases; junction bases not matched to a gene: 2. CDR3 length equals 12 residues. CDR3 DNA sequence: TGTGCCAGCAGTGAGCCAGGGGGTGGCTACACCTTC. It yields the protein CASSEPGGGYTF.

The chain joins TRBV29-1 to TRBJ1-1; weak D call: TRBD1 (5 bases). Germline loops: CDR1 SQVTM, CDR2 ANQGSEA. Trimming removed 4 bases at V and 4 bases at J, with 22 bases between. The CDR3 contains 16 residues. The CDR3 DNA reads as TGCAGCGTTGCAATGGAGCAGGAAGGGGATGGCACTGAAGCTTTCTTT. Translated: CSVAMEQEGDGTEAFF.

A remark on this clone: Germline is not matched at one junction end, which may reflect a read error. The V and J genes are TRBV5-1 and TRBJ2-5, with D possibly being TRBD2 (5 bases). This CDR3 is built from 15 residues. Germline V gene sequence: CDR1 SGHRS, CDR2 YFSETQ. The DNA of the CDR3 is TGCGCCAGCACCTTGTCTGAGGGAGAAGGAGAGACCCAGTACTTC. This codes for CASTLSEGEGETQYF. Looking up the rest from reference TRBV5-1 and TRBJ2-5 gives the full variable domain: KAGVTQTPRYLIKTRGQQVTLSCSPISGHRSVSWYQQTPGQGLQFLFEYFSETQRNKGNFPGRFSGRQFSNSRSEMNVSTLELGDSALYLCASTLSEGEGETQYFGPGTRLLVL.

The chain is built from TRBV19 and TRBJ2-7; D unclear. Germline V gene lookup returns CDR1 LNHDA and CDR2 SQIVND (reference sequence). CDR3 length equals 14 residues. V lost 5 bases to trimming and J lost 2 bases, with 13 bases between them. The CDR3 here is CASSVRVFAYEQYF. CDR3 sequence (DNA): TGTGCCAGTAGTGTCCGGGTCTTCGCCTACGAGCAGTACTTC. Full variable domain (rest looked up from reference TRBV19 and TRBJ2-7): DGGITQSPKYLFRKEGQNVTLSCEQNLNHDAMYWYRQDPGQGLRLIYYSQIVNDFQKGDIAEGYSVSREKKESFPLTVTSAQKNPTAFYLCASSVRVFAYEQYFGPGTRLTVT.

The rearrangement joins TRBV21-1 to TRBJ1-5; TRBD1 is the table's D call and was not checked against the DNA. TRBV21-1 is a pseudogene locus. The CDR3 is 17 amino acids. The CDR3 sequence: CASSKGQGRVPYQPQHF. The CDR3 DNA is TGTGCCAGCAGCAAGGGGCAGGGTCGCGTCCCTTATCAGCCCCAGCATTTT.

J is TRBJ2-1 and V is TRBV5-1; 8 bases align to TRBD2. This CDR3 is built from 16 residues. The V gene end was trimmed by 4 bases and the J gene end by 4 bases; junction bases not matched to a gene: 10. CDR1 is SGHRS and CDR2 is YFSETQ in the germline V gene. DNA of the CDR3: TGCGCCAGCAGCCTGAGGACTAGCCGAACATACAATGAGCAGTTCTTC. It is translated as CASSLRTSRTYNEQFF.

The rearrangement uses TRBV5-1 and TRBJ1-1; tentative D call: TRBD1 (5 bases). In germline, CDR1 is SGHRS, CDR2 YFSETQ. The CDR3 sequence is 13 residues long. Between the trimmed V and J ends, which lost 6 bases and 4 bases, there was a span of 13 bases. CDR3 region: CASIKTQGTEAFF. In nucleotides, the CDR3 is TGCGCCAGCATAAAAACTCAGGGCACTGAAGCTTTCTTT. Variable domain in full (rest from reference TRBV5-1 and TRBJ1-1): KAGVTQTPRYLIKTRGQQVTLSCSPISGHRSVSWYQQTPGQGLQFLFEYFSETQRNKGNFPGRFSGRQFSNSRSEMNVSTLELGDSALYLCASIKTQGTEAFFGQGTRLTVV.

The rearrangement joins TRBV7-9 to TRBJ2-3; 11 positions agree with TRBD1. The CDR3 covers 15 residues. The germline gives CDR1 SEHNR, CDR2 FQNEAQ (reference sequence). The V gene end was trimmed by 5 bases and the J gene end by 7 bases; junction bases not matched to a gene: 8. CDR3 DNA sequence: TGTGCCAGCAGCCCGTCCGGGACAGGGGGGTATACGCAGTATTTT. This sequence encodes CASSPSGTGGYTQYF. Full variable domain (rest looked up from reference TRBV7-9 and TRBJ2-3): DTGVSQNPRHKITKRGQNVTFRCDPISEHNRLYWYRQTLGQGPEFLTYFQNEAQLEKSRLLSDRFSAERPKGSFSTLEIQRTEQGDSAMYLCASSPSGTGGYTQYFGPGTRLTVL.

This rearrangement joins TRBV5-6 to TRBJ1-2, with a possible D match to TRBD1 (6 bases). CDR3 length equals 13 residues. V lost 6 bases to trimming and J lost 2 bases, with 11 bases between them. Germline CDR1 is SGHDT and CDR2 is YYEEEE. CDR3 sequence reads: CASTRTENYGYTF. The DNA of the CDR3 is TGTGCCAGCACCCGGACAGAAAACTATGGCTACACCTTC. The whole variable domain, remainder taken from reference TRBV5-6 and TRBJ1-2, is DAGVTQSPTHLIKTRGQQVTLRCSPKSGHDTVSWYQQALGQGPQFIFQYYEEEERQRGNFPDRFSGHQFPNYSSELNVNALLLGDSALYLCASTRTENYGYTFGSGTRLTVV.

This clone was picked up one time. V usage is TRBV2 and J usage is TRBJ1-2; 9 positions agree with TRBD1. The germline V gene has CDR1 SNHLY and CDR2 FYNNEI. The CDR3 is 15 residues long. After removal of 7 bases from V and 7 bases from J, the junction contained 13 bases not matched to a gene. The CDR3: CASNKEGTGNRGYTF. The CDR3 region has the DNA TGTGCCAGCAACAAGGAGGGGACAGGGAATCGTGGCTACACCTTC.

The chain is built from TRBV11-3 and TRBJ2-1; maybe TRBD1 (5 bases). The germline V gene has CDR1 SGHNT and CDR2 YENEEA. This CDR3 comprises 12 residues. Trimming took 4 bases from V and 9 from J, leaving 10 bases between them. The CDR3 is CASSSGLSEQFF. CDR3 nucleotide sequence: TGTGCCAGCAGCTCAGGGTTAAGTGAGCAGTTCTTC.

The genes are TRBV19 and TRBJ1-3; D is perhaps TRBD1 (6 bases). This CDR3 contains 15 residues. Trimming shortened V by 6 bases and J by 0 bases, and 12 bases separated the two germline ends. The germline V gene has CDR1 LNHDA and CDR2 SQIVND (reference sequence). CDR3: CASSDRPLSGNTIYF. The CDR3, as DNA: TGTGCCAGTAGCGACAGGCCTCTCTCTGGAAACACCATATATTTT.

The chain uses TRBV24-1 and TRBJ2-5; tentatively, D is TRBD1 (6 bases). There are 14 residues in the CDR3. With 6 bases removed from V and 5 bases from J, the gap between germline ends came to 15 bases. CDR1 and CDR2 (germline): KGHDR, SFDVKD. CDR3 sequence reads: CATSSSAGVETQYF. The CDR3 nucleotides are TGTGCCACCAGTTCCTCGGCAGGGGTGGAGACCCAGTACTTC.

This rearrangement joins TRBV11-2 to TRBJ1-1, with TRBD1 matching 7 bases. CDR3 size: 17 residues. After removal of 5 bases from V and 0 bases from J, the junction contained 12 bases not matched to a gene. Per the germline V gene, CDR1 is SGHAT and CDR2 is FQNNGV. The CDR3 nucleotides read TGTGCCAGCAGCCACATACAGGGGCGAGTCATGAACACTGAAGCTTTCTTT. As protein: CASSHIQGRVMNTEAFF.